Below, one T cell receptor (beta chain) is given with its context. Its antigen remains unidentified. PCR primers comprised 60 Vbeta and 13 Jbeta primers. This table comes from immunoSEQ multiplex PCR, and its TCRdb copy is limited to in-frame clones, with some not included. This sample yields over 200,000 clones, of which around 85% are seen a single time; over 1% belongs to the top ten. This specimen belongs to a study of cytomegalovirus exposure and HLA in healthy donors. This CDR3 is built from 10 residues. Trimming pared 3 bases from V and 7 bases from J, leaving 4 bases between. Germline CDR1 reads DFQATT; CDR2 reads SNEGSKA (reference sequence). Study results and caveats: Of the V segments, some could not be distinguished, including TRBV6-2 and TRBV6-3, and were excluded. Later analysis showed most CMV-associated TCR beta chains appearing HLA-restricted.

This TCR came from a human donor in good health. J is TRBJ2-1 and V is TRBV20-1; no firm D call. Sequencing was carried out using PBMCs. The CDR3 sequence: CSASPNEQFF. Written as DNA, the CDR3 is TGCAGTGCTAGTCCTAATGAGCAGTTCTTC.